This T cell receptor (beta chain) came from a study of T cells in Graves' hyperthyroidism and ophthalmopathy. This clonotype appeared a single time. Its cognate antigen is unknown. This may arise from a read error, as a much more abundant clone is one base away. CDR3 size: 16 residues. Trimming removed 2 bases at V and 3 bases at J, with 14 bases between. CDR1 and CDR2 from the germline V gene are SGHNT and YENEEA. For the diagnoses, clinical symptoms, serum thyroxine and TRAb, thyroid ultrasound and orbital computed tomography were used. Researchers amplified the TCR beta CDR3 regions from RNA transcripts. During a first-round RT-PCR of the TCR CDR3, the HTBI primer set was used. TCRdb itself ran the multiplex PCR reads through MiXCR, one entry per CDR3 protein. The sample lists some 400,000 distinct CDR3 sequences; roughly 13% were seen once. Study-wide results and caveats: Stable hyperthyroidism was told apart from ophthalmopathy by a model built on 13 V-J features. For ophthalmopathy, model prediction preceded onset by a median about 6 months.

This receptor was obtained from a man aged 30 to 45 with Graves' hyperthyroidism that later progressed to Graves' ophthalmopathy. The chain recombines TRBV11-3 with TRBJ2-1; D may be TRBD2 (6 bases). Specimen: blood. The CDR3 loop reads CASSLMDWRDYNEQFF. The DNA of the CDR3 is TGTGCCAGCAGCTTAATGGATTGGCGGGACTACAATGAGCAGTTCTTC. The variable domain in full, completed from reference TRBV11-3 and TRBJ2-1, reads EAGVVQSPRYKIIEKKQPVAFWCNPISGHNTLYWYLQNLGQGPELLIRYENEEAVDDSQLPKDRFSAERLKGVDSTLKIQPAELGDSAVYLCASSLMDWRDYNEQFFGPGTRLTVL.